One T cell receptor beta chain is described in this entry. Its antigen remains unidentified. The table came from immunoSEQ multiplex PCR; TCRdb's copy has only in-frame clones and leaves some out. Here the sample spans approximately 20,000 clones, about four fifths being singletons. This entry belongs to a study of somatic mutations in cytotoxic T cells in rheumatoid arthritis. Study outcomes and limitations: Nobody adjusted the slight TRBV07 underrepresentation in rheumatoid arthritis patients for multiple comparisons. Patients with rheumatoid arthritis, but not healthy controls, had CD8+ clonality that increased with age.

V was clipped by 0 bases and J by 0 bases, with 5 bases between them. CDR1 is PRHDT, CDR2 FYEKMQ, per germline (reference sequence). CDR3 length: 15 amino acids. The sequenced material came from CD8+ T cells sorted from blood. This TCR derives from a woman aged 50 to 65 in good health. This rearrangement joins TRBV13 to TRBJ2-2; D uncertain. CDR3 DNA: TGTGCCAGCAGCTTAGGATTTACGAACACCGGGGAGCTGTTTTTT. Translated, it gives CASSLGFTNTGELFF.